This T cell receptor (beta chain) originates from a study of blood T cell repertoires in COVID-19. Generated by immunoSEQ multiplex PCR, the TCRdb table keeps only in-frame clones and is missing some. The repertoire holds fewer than 300,000 clones, with 85% as singletons. With respect to this clone: Other DNA sequences in this sample translate to the same CDR3.

This receptor was identified in a man aged 45-60 years with active or convalescent COVID-19. The sample consisted of peripheral blood.

This CDR3 reads CAWSVLGYEQYF. The DNA of the CDR3 is TGTGCCTGGAGTGTCCTAGGTTACGAGCAGTACTTC. The V call is TRBV30, the J call TRBJ2-7, with D unclear. Germline V lookup: CDR1 GTSNPN, CDR2 SVGIG (reference sequence). V was clipped by 0 bases and J by 4 bases, with 7 bases between them. This CDR3 comprises 12 residues.